This T cell receptor (beta chain) derives from a study of response to subunit inactivated influenza vaccine. Study-wide findings and caveats: Researchers suggested that each seasonal influenza vaccination recruits few new T cells.

Each CDR3 protein gets one entry after TCRdb re-called the RT-PCR reads with MiXCR. The data show about 780,000 distinct CDR3 sequences, less than 20% seen once. To note about this clonotype: Its target is not known.

Trimming shortened V by 2 bases and J by 1 base, and 20 bases separated the two germline ends. CDR1 and CDR2 (germline): SGHVS, FNYEAQ. This CDR3 contains 18 residues. This material consisted of PBMCs from blood, taken around 5 days after vaccination. The chain has TRBV7-6 and TRBJ1-1, with D unclear. This receptor was identified in a man aged 50 to 60 who received an inactivated influenza vaccine. The CDR3 reads CASSLSGHIGPRNTEAFF. Here the CDR3 DNA reads TGTGCCAGCAGCTTATCGGGTCATATCGGACCGAGGAACACTGAAGCTTTCTTT. Variable domain in full (rest from reference TRBV7-6 and TRBJ1-1): GAGVSQSPRYKVTKRGQDVALRCDPISGHVSLYWYRQALGQGPEFLTYFNYEAQQDKSGLPNDRFSAERPEGSISTLTIQRTEQRDSAMYRCASSLSGHIGPRNTEAFFGQGTRLTVV.